This entry lists 27 T cell receptor beta chains sequenced from one sample in a study of CD8+ T cells in alopecia areata. Treatment: oral pan-JAK inhibitor, 5-10 mg twice daily. As the sequencing template, cDNA was produced by extracting RNA and reverse transcribing it. The method was immunoSEQ multiplex PCR; TCRdb's version includes in-frame clones alone and lacks a portion of them. The table lists around 190,000 clones, about 60% of them singletons. The material sequenced was CD4+ T cells sorted from blood, taken at week 4, from a patient treated with tofacitinib. These receptors were obtained from a human donor with alopecia areata.

About this clone itself: Other DNA sequences in this specimen translate into the identical CDR3. The J gene is TRBJ2-7, the V gene TRBV29-1, with TRBD1 matching over 7 bases. J was trimmed by 2 bases and V by 6 bases; bases with no gene match: 1. Germline lookup yields CDR1 SQVTM and CDR2 ANQGSEA. The CDR3 runs to 11 residues. The CDR3, as DNA: TGCAGCGTGGGACAGACCTACGAGCAGTACTTC. The encoded protein is CSVGQTYEQYF.

The J gene is TRBJ2-5, the V gene TRBV4-1; 13 nucleotides line up with TRBD2. With V trimmed by 4 bases and J by 5 bases, 4 bases remained unmatched. Looked up from germline, CDR1 is MGHRA and CDR2 is YSYEKL. This CDR3 has 15 amino acids. The CDR3 protein is CASSRGLAGSETQYF. The CDR3 DNA reads TGCGCCAGCAGCCGGGGACTAGCGGGGTCGGAGACCCAGTACTTC.

This clone was picked up a small number of times. The CDR3 nucleotides read TGCGCCAGCAGCCGACAGGACCCGAGGGGGTACGAGCAGTACTTC. Translation gives CASSRQDPRGYEQYF. The chain is built from TRBV5-1 and TRBJ2-7, with D maybe TRBD1 (6 bases). Germline assignment: CDR1 SGHRS and CDR2 YFSETQ. Trimming took 4 bases from V and 4 from J, leaving 18 bases between them. The CDR3 contains 15 residues.

The CDR3 region has the DNA TGCAGCGTTGCGACAGAGACCCAGTACTTC. It is translated as CSVATETQYF. The rearrangement joins TRBV29-1 to TRBJ2-5; D call uncertain. This CDR3 is 10 amino acids long. Trimming stripped 4 bases from V and 4 bases from J, with 4 bases between. Germline lookup yields CDR1 SQVTM and CDR2 ANQGSEA. The whole variable domain, filled in from reference TRBV29-1 and TRBJ2-5, reads SAVISQKPSRDICQRGTSLTIQCQVDSQVTMMFWYRQQPGQSLTLIATANQGSEATYESGFVIDKFPISRPNLTFSTLTVSNMSPEDSSIYLCSVATETQYFGPGTRLLVL.

This clone was seen a handful of times. The genes are TRBV29-1 and TRBJ2-1, with 9 bases fitting TRBD2. Germline V gene data show CDR1 as SQVTM and CDR2 as ANQGSEA. J was trimmed by 5 bases and V by 4 bases; bases with no gene match: 3. CDR3 length: 13 amino acids. This chain's CDR3 is CSVALAGNNEQFF. CDR3 DNA sequence: TGCAGCGTTGCTCTAGCGGGGAACAATGAGCAGTTCTTC.

This clone was observed a handful of times. The CDR3, as DNA: TGTGCCAGCAGCTTGGGGACAGGGGATGAGACCCAGTACTTC. It translates to CASSLGTGDETQYF. This sequence joins TRBV7-9 and TRBJ2-5, with TRBD1 identical over 10 bases. CDR3 length: 14 amino acids. CDR1 and CDR2 from the germline V gene are SEHNR and FQNEAQ (reference sequence). The trim removed 3 bases at V and 5 bases at J, leaving 3 bases unmatched.

This clone was counted a few times. This chain uses TRBV29-1 with TRBJ1-2, with D perhaps matching TRBD1 (6 bases). The CDR3 has 13 residues. V lost 5 bases, J lost 2 bases, and 12 bases lay in between. Germline V gene lookup returns CDR1 SQVTM and CDR2 ANQGSEA. The CDR3 region is CSVMTGANYGYTF. The CDR3 DNA reads TGCAGCGTTATGACAGGAGCCAACTATGGCTACACCTTC.

The chain couples TRBV18 to TRBJ2-3; weak D call: TRBD2 (5 bases). The germline V and J ends were trimmed by 5 bases and 5 bases, with 8 bases remaining between them. The CDR3 is 12 residues long. Germline lookup yields CDR1 KGHSH and CDR2 LQKENI. CDR3 loop: CASSTEVDTQYF. CDR3 DNA sequence: TGTGCCAGCTCAACGGAGGTAGATACGCAGTATTTT. The full variable domain, with the rest looked up from reference TRBV18 and TRBJ2-3, is NAGVMQNPRHLVRRRGQEARLRCSPMKGHSHVYWYRQLPEEGLKFMVYLQKENIIDESGMPKERFSAEFPKEGPSILRIQQVVRGDSAAYFCASSTEVDTQYFGPGTRLTVL.

To note about this clone: This sample includes further DNA sequences coding for the same CDR3. DNA for the CDR3: TGCAGTGCTAGTCGTTCAGATACGCAGTATTTT. Amino acid sequence: CSASRSDTQYF. V is TRBV20-1 and J is TRBJ2-3, with unresolved D. With 3 bases removed from V and 4 bases from J, the gap between germline ends came to 5 bases. Germline CDR1 and CDR2: DFQATT and SNEGSKA (reference sequence). This CDR3 contains 11 residues.

This chain uses TRBV6-6 with TRBJ1-2; D is unclear. V lost 2 bases and J lost 8, with 6 bases in between. Germline V gene sequence: CDR1 MNHNY, CDR2 SVGAGI (reference sequence). The CDR3 covers 11 residues. The CDR3 DNA sequence: TGTGCCAGCAGTTACACCGGCGGCTACACCTTC. Translation gives CASSYTGGYTF.

This sequence joins TRBV15 and TRBJ2-7; D is unresolved. Trimming stripped 0 bases from V and 3 bases from J, with 9 bases between. Germline CDR1 and CDR2: LNHNV and YYDKDF (reference sequence). The CDR3 has 14 amino acids. The DNA for the CDR3 is TGTGCCACCAGCAGAGAGATCGGTCTCTACGAGCAGTACTTC. Translated: CATSREIGLYEQYF.

The genes are TRBV30 and TRBJ2-1, with a possible D match to TRBD1 (8 bases). This CDR3 is 15 amino acids long. Germline V lookup: CDR1 GTSNPN, CDR2 SVGIG (reference sequence). Trimming stripped 0 bases from V and 3 bases from J, with 12 bases between. The CDR3 reads CAWSVAGQDYNEQFF. CDR3 coding DNA: TGTGCCTGGAGTGTAGCGGGACAGGACTACAATGAGCAGTTCTTC.

There are a few counts of this clone. The rearrangement links TRBV29-1 to TRBJ1-1, with D possibly TRBD1 on 6 matching bases. CDR1 SQVTM and CDR2 ANQGSEA come from the germline V gene. The V end was cut by 4 bases, the J end by 11 bases, with 14 bases between. The CDR3 has 11 amino acids. The CDR3 is CSVVGGFSAFF. CDR3 DNA: TGCAGCGTTGTGGGGGGCTTTAGCGCTTTCTTT.

This clone was detected once. The rearrangement joins TRBV29-1 to TRBJ2-5; 7 bases line up with TRBD1. The germline gives CDR1 SQVTM, CDR2 ANQGSEA. The trim removed 5 bases at V and 2 bases at J, leaving 8 bases unmatched. The CDR3 loop spans 14 amino acids. CDR3 sequence reads: CSVLPGGQQETQYF. In DNA form, the CDR3 reads TGCAGCGTTCTCCCTGGGGGACAGCAAGAGACCCAGTACTTC.

The rearrangement joins TRBV7-9 to TRBJ2-7; TRBD2 aligns across 11 bases. With 6 bases clipped from V and 5 bases from J, the junction kept 6 bases outside the gene matches. There are 14 residues in the CDR3. Germline loops: CDR1 SEHNR, CDR2 FQNEAQ (reference sequence). The CDR3 nucleotides read TGTGCCAGCAGTAATAGCGGGAGGGCCAACGAGCAGTACTTC. This encodes CASSNSGRANEQYF.

The V gene is TRBV5-1, the J gene TRBJ2-5, with unresolved D. Trimming stripped 3 bases from V and 4 bases from J, with 10 bases between. The CDR3 has 13 amino acids. Per the germline V gene, CDR1 is SGHRS and CDR2 is YFSETQ. Here the CDR3 DNA reads TGCGCCAGCAGCTCCGGCATGAGAGAGACCCAGTACTTC. Its protein product is CASSSGMRETQYF. The full variable domain, with the rest looked up from reference TRBV5-1 and TRBJ2-5, is KAGVTQTPRYLIKTRGQQVTLSCSPISGHRSVSWYQQTPGQGLQFLFEYFSETQRNKGNFPGRFSGRQFSNSRSEMNVSTLELGDSALYLCASSSGMRETQYFGPGTRLLVL.

The CDR3 DNA sequence: TGCAGCGTTGGCAACTACGAGCAGTACTTC. Its protein product is CSVGNYEQYF. The rearrangement links TRBV29-1 to TRBJ2-7, with D unclear. Deletions cut 4 bases from V and 3 bases from J, with 4 bases between. The CDR3 is 10 residues long. CDR1 is SQVTM, CDR2 ANQGSEA, per germline.

CDR3 residues: CASSPLGNYGYTF. As DNA, the CDR3 is TGTGCCAGCAGTCCCCTGGGGAACTATGGCTACACCTTC. This chain connects TRBV7-9 to TRBJ1-2; D unresolved. The V end lost 6 bases, the J end lost 2 bases, and 10 bases lay between the germline ends. Germline V gene data show CDR1 as SEHNR and CDR2 as FQNEAQ (reference sequence). CDR3 size: 13 residues.

The chain recombines TRBV6-5 with TRBJ1-1; maybe TRBD1 (5 bases). The germline V and J ends were trimmed by 5 bases and 5 bases, with 15 bases remaining between them. The CDR3 covers 14 residues. The germline CDR1 and CDR2 sequences are MNHEY and SVGAGI. CDR3 DNA sequence: TGTGCCAGCAGTAAGCAGGGTTCTGGAACTGAAGCTTTCTTT. Protein product: CASSKQGSGTEAFF.

V gene TRBV5-1 combines with J gene TRBJ2-7, with 10 nucleotides matching TRBD2. Germline V gives CDR1 SGHRS, CDR2 YFSETQ. This CDR3 spans 14 amino acids. The junction had 1 base not matched to a gene; V was cut back by 2 bases and J by 2 bases. CDR3 in DNA: TGCGCCAGCAGCTTAGCGGGAGGGCCCTACGAGCAGTACTTC. This encodes CASSLAGGPYEQYF.

In its sample, this clone was seen once. Here the CDR3 DNA reads TGTGCCTGGAGTCGTAGCGGGAGGCCCTACAATGAGCAGTTCTTC. Its protein product is CAWSRSGRPYNEQFF. The gene calls are TRBV30 and TRBJ2-1; TRBD2 aligns across 10 bases. The CDR3 sequence is 15 residues long. In germline, CDR1 is GTSNPN, CDR2 SVGIG (reference sequence). The trim removed 2 bases at V and 2 bases at J, leaving 3 bases unmatched.

The chain combines TRBV4-1 with TRBJ1-1, with D maybe TRBD1 (5 bases). This CDR3 spans 15 amino acids. V lost 5 bases to trimming and J lost 4 bases, with 17 bases between them. Germline CDR1 is MGHRA and CDR2 is YSYEKL. CDR3 sequence: CASSAGSQGSTEAFF. The CDR3, as DNA: TGCGCCAGCAGCGCGGGATCCCAGGGTTCCACTGAAGCTTTCTTT.

This chain connects TRBV7-2 to TRBJ1-5; the D is unclear. The CDR3 has 14 amino acids. The germline gives CDR1 SGHTA, CDR2 FQGNSA. V was pared by 6 bases and J by 0 bases, with 9 bases between. CDR3 sequence: CASSLRGSNQPQHF. The CDR3 DNA sequence: TGTGCCAGCAGTCTCCGGGGTAGCAATCAGCCCCAGCATTTT.

V usage is TRBV10-3 and J usage is TRBJ2-7; weak D call: TRBD2 (5 bases). Germline loops: CDR1 ENHRY, CDR2 SYGVKD. Trimming took 3 bases from V and 5 from J, leaving 8 bases between them. The CDR3 consists of 12 residues. CDR3 nucleotide sequence: TGTGCCATCAGTGATTCAGCGGACGAGCAGTACTTC. Amino acids: CAISDSADEQYF.

The rearrangement joins TRBV29-1 to TRBJ2-2, with D hard to call. Trimming pared 7 bases from V and 2 bases from J, leaving 14 bases between. The CDR3 length is 14 residues. Per germline, CDR1 SQVTM and CDR2 ANQGSEA. CDR3: CSASDYPNTGELFF. Here the CDR3 DNA reads TGCAGCGCCTCGGATTACCCAAACACCGGGGAGCTGTTTTTT.

The rearrangement links TRBV7-3 to TRBJ2-3; weak D call: TRBD1 (7 bases). The CDR3 has 14 amino acids. Trimming took off 2 bases at V and 5 bases at J, with 11 bases between the two ends. Germline V gives CDR1 SGHTA, CDR2 FQGTGA. CDR3 sequence (DNA): TGTGCCAGCAGCTTATGGCAGGGGGGAGATACGCAGTATTTT. It codes for CASSLWQGGDTQYF.

The chain employs TRBV5-1 and TRBJ2-7; D is uncertain. This CDR3 region has 13 residues. Germline values: CDR1 SGHRS, CDR2 YFSETQ. The V and J ends lost 0 bases and 3 bases respectively, with 7 bases between them. The CDR3: CASSLDLDYEQYF. CDR3 nucleotide sequence: TGCGCCAGCAGCTTGGACTTAGACTACGAGCAGTACTTC.